The 28 T cell receptor beta chains below all came from one sample that was sequenced in a study of T-cell memory formation after mild COVID-19. TCRdb independently ran MiXCR on the 5' RACE reads; one entry per CDR3 protein. Of fewer than 700,000 distinct CDR3 sequences listed, roughly 21% are singletons. The sequenced material came from PBMCs or a T cell subset sorted from them (not recorded which). The receptors were sampled from an adult woman who had mild COVID-19 (a few samples of this study predate the infection). Cell type and time point are not known.

The V gene is TRBV15, the J gene TRBJ1-2; D unclear. The CDR3 sequence is 14 residues long. Between the trimmed V and J ends, which lost 5 bases and 3 bases, there was a span of 13 bases. Germline values: CDR1 LNHNV, CDR2 YYDKDF (reference sequence). The CDR3 DNA is TGTGCCACCAGCCAAGACGGGCAGTACTATGGCTACACCTTC. It specifies CATSQDGQYYGYTF.

This clonotype showed up just a few times. The chain couples TRBV15 to TRBJ2-7; no reliable D call. Germline V gene data show CDR1 as LNHNV and CDR2 as YYDKDF (reference sequence). The CDR3 length is 17 residues. V was clipped by 0 bases and J by 4 bases, with 19 bases between them. CDR3: CATSRDQPGRIDYEQYF. The CDR3 DNA reads as TGTGCCACCAGCAGAGATCAGCCAGGCCGAATAGATTACGAGCAGTACTTC.

The chain joins TRBV29-1 to TRBJ1-1, with 7 bases lining up with TRBD1. The V gene end was trimmed by 4 bases and the J gene end by 1 base; junction bases not matched to a gene: 0. The length of the CDR3 is 12 residues. Per the germline V gene, CDR1 is SQVTM and CDR2 is ANQGSEA. For the CDR3, the DNA is TGCAGCGTTGGGGACAGGAACACTGAAGCTTTCTTT. It codes for CSVGDRNTEAFF.

The chain is built from TRBV9 and TRBJ2-2; D possibly corresponds to TRBD2 (6 bases). Trimming took off 0 bases at V and 4 bases at J, with 16 bases between the two ends. CDR1 SGDLS and CDR2 YYNGEE come from the germline V gene. The CDR3 runs 17 residues. The CDR3 loop is CASSVEVREQTTGELFF. CDR3 DNA sequence: TGTGCCAGCAGCGTAGAGGTTCGGGAGCAAACCACCGGGGAGCTGTTTTTT. The full variable domain, completed using reference TRBV9 and TRBJ2-2, is DSGVTQTPKHLITATGQRVTLRCSPRSGDLSVYWYQQSLDQGLQFLIQYYNGEERAKGNILERFSAQQFPDLHSELNLSSLELGDSALYFCASSVEVREQTTGELFFGEGSRLTVL.

The rearrangement links TRBV3-1 to TRBJ2-7; D uncertain. The V end lost 1 base, the J end lost 5 bases, and 6 bases lay between the germline ends. The germline CDR1 and CDR2 sequences are LGHDT and YNNKEL (reference sequence). The CDR3 extends over 12 amino acids. In nucleotides, the CDR3 is TGTGCCAGCAGCCAAGGTAGCCACGAGCAGTACTTC. It translates to CASSQGSHEQYF.

The chain combines TRBV2 with TRBJ2-5; the D gene could be TRBD1 or TRBD2 (5 bases each). V was pared by 5 bases and J by 2 bases, with 9 bases between. This CDR3 spans 13 amino acids. From germline, CDR1 is SNHLY and CDR2 FYNNEI. CDR3 DNA: TGTGCCAGCAGTAAAGAGGGGCAAGAGACCCAGTACTTC. Translating gives CASSKEGQETQYF. The variable domain in full, completed from reference TRBV2 and TRBJ2-5, reads EPEVTQTPSHQVTQMGQEVILRCVPISNHLYFYWYRQILGQKVEFLVSFYNNEISEKSEIFDDQFSVERPDGSNFTLKIRSTKLEDSAMYFCASSKEGQETQYFGPGTRLLVL.

V and J are TRBV20-1 and TRBJ1-1; D remains ambiguous. Germline V gene lookup returns CDR1 DFQATT and CDR2 SNEGSKA (reference sequence). The CDR3 consists of 12 residues. Between the trimmed V and J ends, which lost 2 bases and 1 base, there was a span of 5 bases. The CDR3: CSARHGNTEAFF. The CDR3 bases are TGCAGTGCTAGACACGGGAACACTGAAGCTTTCTTT.

The sample holds a few counts of this clonotype. The chain combines TRBV27 with TRBJ1-2, with a tentative D call TRBD1 (5 bases). This CDR3 has 14 amino acids. V lost 2 bases to trimming and J lost 8 bases, with 15 bases between them. In germline, CDR1 is MNHEY, CDR2 SMNVEV (reference sequence). CDR3 loop: CASSLLAGKGGYTF. In DNA form, the CDR3 reads TGTGCCAGCAGTTTACTCGCAGGGAAGGGCGGCTACACCTTC.

This clonotype was counted only a few times. V usage is TRBV7-9 and J usage is TRBJ2-6, with no clear D. The V gene lost 5 bases and the J gene lost 1 base, with 9 bases spanning the gap. The CDR3 is 15 residues long. In germline, CDR1 is SEHNR, CDR2 FQNEAQ (reference sequence). The CDR3 nucleotides read TGTGCCAGCAGCGCGTGGTTATCTGGGGCCAACGTCCTGACTTTC. Protein sequence: CASSAWLSGANVLTF.

The chain is built from TRBV20-1 and TRBJ1-2; TRBD1 aligns across 7 bases. Per the germline V gene, CDR1 is DFQATT and CDR2 is SNEGSKA (reference sequence). V gave up 5 bases and J gave up 2 bases; unmatched junction bases: 14. The CDR3 loop spans 16 amino acids. For the CDR3, the DNA is TGCAGTGCTCCCCGCTACGGACAGGCCTTAAACTATGGCTACACCTTC. Translation gives CSAPRYGQALNYGYTF.

This clonotype was found a few times. The V and J genes are TRBV9 and TRBJ2-7, with TRBD2 matching over 8 bases. This CDR3 has 15 residues. Trimming removed 0 bases from V and 1 base from J; junction bases left unmatched: 3. Per the germline V gene, CDR1 is SGDLS and CDR2 is YYNGEE. This CDR3 reads CASSVEGTSSYEQYF. CDR3 sequence (DNA): TGTGCCAGCAGCGTAGAGGGGACTAGTTCCTACGAGCAGTACTTC.

This clonotype occurred a few times. The chain carries TRBV20-1 and TRBJ2-7; D is ambiguous. Trimming shortened V by 7 bases and J by 3 bases, and 13 bases separated the two germline ends. The CDR3 consists of 12 residues. The germline V gene has CDR1 DFQATT and CDR2 SNEGSKA (reference sequence). Here the CDR3 reads CSVLKGSYEQYF. The CDR3 DNA reads TGCAGTGTTCTGAAGGGAAGCTACGAGCAGTACTTC.

The sample holds a few counts of this clonotype. The gene calls are TRBV15 and TRBJ1-4; D gene uncertain. The CDR3 has 14 residues. CDR1 and CDR2 from the germline V gene are LNHNV and YYDKDF (reference sequence). Trimming removed 0 bases from V and 8 bases from J, with 10 bases in between. The CDR3, as DNA: TGTGCCACCAGCAGAGAAGTCTCGGCAGAAAAACTGTTTTTT. Its translation: CATSREVSAEKLFF. Filled out from reference TRBV15 and TRBJ1-4, the complete variable domain reads DAMVIQNPRYQVTQFGKPVTLSCSQTLNHNVMYWYQQKSSQAPKLLFHYYDKDFNNEADTPDNFQSRRPNTSFCFLDIRSPGLGDTAMYLCATSREVSAEKLFFGSGTQLSVL.

The chain employs TRBV14 and TRBJ1-5; D is unclear. CDR1 and CDR2 from the germline V gene are SGHDN and FVKESK. The CDR3 length is 17 residues. With 4 bases removed from V and 9 bases from J, the gap between germline ends came to 25 bases. CDR3 in amino acids: CASSRGLPLPLAGPQHF. CDR3 coding DNA: TGTGCCAGCAGCCGTGGCCTCCCGCTCCCCCTCGCCGGGCCCCAGCATTTT.

The V and J genes are TRBV20-1 and TRBJ2-1, with D possibly TRBD1 on 5 matching bases. In germline, CDR1 is DFQATT, CDR2 SNEGSKA (reference sequence). CDR3 length: 16 amino acids. V was pared by 6 bases and J by 8 bases, with 26 bases between. DNA for the CDR3: TGCAGTGCCTCCGGGCCATCGCGGACAAAAGGCGATGAGCAGTTCTTC. Residues: CSASGPSRTKGDEQFF.

In this sample, this clonotype turned up once. The chain is built from TRBV2 and TRBJ2-3; D not resolved. The germline gives CDR1 SNHLY, CDR2 FYNNEI. V dropped 3 bases and J dropped 0 bases, with 7 bases sitting between them. This CDR3 contains 14 residues. The CDR3 loop reads CASSDFVSTDTQYF. The DNA for the CDR3 is TGTGCCAGCAGTGACTTTGTCAGCACAGATACGCAGTATTTT.

This chain links TRBV18 with TRBJ1-5, with unresolved D. This CDR3 is 15 amino acids long. Germline CDR1 KGHSH, CDR2 LQKENI. V lost 2 bases and J 1 base, leaving 9 bases between the germline ends. This chain's CDR3 is CASSPYIDSNQPQHF. CDR3 nucleotides: TGTGCCAGCTCACCATATATTGACAGCAATCAGCCCCAGCATTTT.

This sequence joins TRBV20-1 and TRBJ2-3; 7 bases agree with TRBD1. J lost 0 bases, V lost 1 base, and 4 bases had no gene match. The germline gives CDR1 DFQATT, CDR2 SNEGSKA (reference sequence). This CDR3 contains 15 residues. CDR3 bases: TGCAGTGCTAGAGGGACAGGTCCTAGCACAGATACGCAGTATTTT. Translation: CSARGTGPSTDTQYF.

The gene calls are TRBV14 and TRBJ2-1; D not resolved. The CDR3 contains 14 residues. Per germline, CDR1 SGHDN and CDR2 FVKESK. V was cut by 6 bases and J by 0 bases, with 9 bases left in between. This CDR3 is CASRKDGSYNEQFF. CDR3 DNA sequence: TGTGCCAGCAGAAAGGACGGCTCCTACAATGAGCAGTTCTTC. The complete variable domain, with remaining parts taken from reference TRBV14 and TRBJ2-1, reads EAGVTQFPSHSVIEKGQTVTLRCDPISGHDNLYWYRRVMGKEIKFLLHFVKESKQDESGMPNNRFLAERTGGTYSTLKVQPAELEDSGVYFCASRKDGSYNEQFFGPGTRLTVL.

This clonotype was detected only a few times. The chain joins TRBV20-1 to TRBJ2-3; D is unresolved. CDR1 is DFQATT, CDR2 SNEGSKA, per germline (reference sequence). Deletions cut 3 bases from V and 1 base from J, with 14 bases between. The CDR3 runs 15 residues. Here the CDR3 DNA reads TGCAGTGCTAGTGGGCGAGTGAGCGGCACAGATACGCAGTATTTT. Its protein product is CSASGRVSGTDTQYF.

The CDR3: CASSGRLAGTSTDTQYF. The CDR3 DNA reads TGCGCCAGCAGCGGCCGACTAGCGGGGACTAGCACAGATACGCAGTATTTT. This chain uses TRBV4-1 with TRBJ2-3; 11 bases line up with TRBD2. The germline gives CDR1 MGHRA, CDR2 YSYEKL. Losses at the gene ends were 5 bases for V and 0 bases for J; bases not matched to a gene: 7. The CDR3 sequence is 17 residues long.

The chain couples TRBV12-3 or TRBV12-4 to TRBJ2-2; D is ambiguous. CDR3 size: 15 residues. The V gene lost 6 bases and the J gene lost 4 bases, with 15 bases spanning the gap. The CDR3 region has the DNA TGTGCCAGCAGCCCCCCGGGCGTTGCCACCGGGGAGCTGTTTTTT. Amino acid sequence: CASSPPGVATGELFF.

V is TRBV7-9 and J is TRBJ1-1; D is unresolved. Trimming took off 2 bases at V and 4 bases at J, with 8 bases between the two ends. Per germline, CDR1 SEHNR and CDR2 FQNEAQ (reference sequence). The CDR3 runs to 13 residues. CDR3 sequence reads: CASSLTGPTEAFF. The CDR3 DNA follows: TGTGCCAGCAGCTTAACTGGGCCCACTGAAGCTTTCTTT.

The V gene is TRBV9, the J gene TRBJ2-5, with D possibly TRBD1 on 6 matching bases. The CDR3 runs 13 residues. V lost 4 bases and J 4 bases, leaving 11 bases between the germline ends. Germline V gives CDR1 SGDLS, CDR2 YYNGEE. CDR3: CASSSRDTETQYF. Written as DNA, the CDR3 is TGTGCCAGCAGCTCCAGGGACACAGAGACCCAGTACTTC. Variable domain in full (rest from reference TRBV9 and TRBJ2-5): DSGVTQTPKHLITATGQRVTLRCSPRSGDLSVYWYQQSLDQGLQFLIQYYNGEERAKGNILERFSAQQFPDLHSELNLSSLELGDSALYFCASSSRDTETQYFGPGTRLLVL.

The rearrangement links TRBV27 to TRBJ1-6, with D unclear. The V and J ends lost 7 bases and 13 bases respectively, with 2 bases between them. The germline V gene has CDR1 MNHEY and CDR2 SMNVEV (reference sequence). The CDR3 runs to 8 residues. The CDR3 DNA reads TGTGCCAGCACTCCCCTCCACTTT. Protein sequence: CASTPLHF.

The rearrangement links TRBV10-3 to TRBJ2-7; 9 nucleotides align to TRBD1. Unmatched junction bases numbered 9, after V lost 4 bases and J lost 5 bases. The CDR3 loop spans 15 amino acids. CDR1 is ENHRY and CDR2 is SYGVKD in the germline V gene. CDR3 loop: CAISVRGDRADEQYF. CDR3 in DNA: TGTGCCATCAGTGTCAGGGGGGACAGGGCTGACGAGCAGTACTTC.

This chain uses TRBV9 with TRBJ2-2; D may be TRBD1 (5 bases). Between the trimmed V and J ends, which lost 0 bases and 0 bases, there was a span of 12 bases. CDR3 length equals 17 residues. CDR1 and CDR2 (germline): SGDLS, YYNGEE. CDR3 nucleotide sequence: TGTGCCAGCAGCGTAGCTACGTCAGGGCCGAACACCGGGGAGCTGTTTTTT. It codes for CASSVATSGPNTGELFF.

This clonotype was seen more than once but under ten times. The rearrangement joins TRBV24-1 to TRBJ1-2; D is undetermined. The CDR3 covers 13 residues. Germline-derived CDR1 and CDR2 are KGHDR and SFDVKD. Trimming took 4 bases from V and 7 from J, leaving 12 bases between them. The CDR3 bases are TGTGCCACCAGTGAGACGGGAGCTGGTGGCTACACCTTC. Translating gives CATSETGAGGYTF.